This T cell receptor beta chain was captured in a study of CD8 T cells in ankylosing spondylitis. CDR3 length: 17 amino acids. The germline gives CDR1 MNHEY, CDR2 SMNVEV (reference sequence). V was pared by 1 base and J by 5 bases, with 21 bases between. Using its own MiXCR run on the 5' RACE reads, TCRdb lists one record per CDR3 protein. Altogether about 500,000 distinct CDR3 sequences are present, about 5.2% being singletons, with the ten largest covering approximately 4%. This clonotype has just a few counts. Its antigen is not known. Regarding the study as a whole: Earlier authors reported some of these motif variants in reactive arthritis synovial fluid and blood. Ankylosing spondylitis blood seemed to carry a telltale TCR beta motif made of seven or eight highly homologous variants.

Sequencing was performed on blood, either unsorted or a sorted T cell fraction (not recorded which). This sequence joins TRBV27 and TRBJ2-7; possibly TRBD1 or TRBD2 for D (5 bases each). The clonotype was recovered from a male donor with ankylosing spondylitis. The CDR3 DNA reads as TGTGCCAGCAGTTTATTTAGCCTGGGGACGGAGGTACACGAGCAGTACTTC. Residues: CASSLFSLGTEVHEQYF.